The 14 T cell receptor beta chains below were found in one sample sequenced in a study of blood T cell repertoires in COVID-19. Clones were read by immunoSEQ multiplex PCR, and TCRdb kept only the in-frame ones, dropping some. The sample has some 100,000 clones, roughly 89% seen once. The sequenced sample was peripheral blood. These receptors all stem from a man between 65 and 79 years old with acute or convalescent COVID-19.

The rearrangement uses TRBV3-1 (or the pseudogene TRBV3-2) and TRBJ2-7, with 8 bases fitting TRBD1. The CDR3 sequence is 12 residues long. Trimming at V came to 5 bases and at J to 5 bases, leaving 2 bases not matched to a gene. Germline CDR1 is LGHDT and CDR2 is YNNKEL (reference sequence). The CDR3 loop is CASSTTGDEQYF. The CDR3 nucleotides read TGTGCCAGCAGCACGACAGGGGACGAGCAGTACTTC.

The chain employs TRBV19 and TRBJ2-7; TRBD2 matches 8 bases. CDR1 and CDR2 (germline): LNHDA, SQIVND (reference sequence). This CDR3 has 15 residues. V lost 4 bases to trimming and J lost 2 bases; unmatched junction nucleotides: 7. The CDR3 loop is CASSTPRGGTYEQYF. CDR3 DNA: TGTGCCAGTAGTACCCCTCGCGGGGGGACCTACGAGCAGTACTTC.

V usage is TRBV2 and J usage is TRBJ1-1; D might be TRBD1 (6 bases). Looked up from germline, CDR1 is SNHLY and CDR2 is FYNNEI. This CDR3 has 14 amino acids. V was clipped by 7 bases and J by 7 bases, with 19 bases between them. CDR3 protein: CASTNGQILSEAFF. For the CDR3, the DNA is TGTGCCAGCACCAACGGACAGATACTGAGTGAAGCTTTCTTT.

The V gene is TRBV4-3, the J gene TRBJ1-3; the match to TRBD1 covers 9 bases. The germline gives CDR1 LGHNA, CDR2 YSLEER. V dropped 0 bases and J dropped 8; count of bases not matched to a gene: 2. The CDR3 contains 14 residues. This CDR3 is CASSQEQGAYTIYF. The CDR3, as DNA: TGCGCCAGCAGCCAAGAACAGGGGGCCTACACCATATATTTT.

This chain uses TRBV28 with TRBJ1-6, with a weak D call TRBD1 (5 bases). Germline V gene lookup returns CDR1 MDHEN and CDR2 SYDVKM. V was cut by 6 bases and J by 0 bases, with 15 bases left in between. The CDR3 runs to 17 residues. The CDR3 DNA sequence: TGTGCCAGCAGACCCCAGCAGGGAAGCTCCTATAATTCACCCCTCCACTTT. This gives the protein CASRPQQGSSYNSPLHF. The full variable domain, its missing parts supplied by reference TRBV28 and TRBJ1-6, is DVKVTQSSRYLVKRTGEKVFLECVQDMDHENMFWYRQDPGLGLRLIYFSYDVKMKEKGDIPEGYSVSREKKERFSLILESASTNQTSMYLCASRPQQGSSYNSPLHFGNGTRLTVT.

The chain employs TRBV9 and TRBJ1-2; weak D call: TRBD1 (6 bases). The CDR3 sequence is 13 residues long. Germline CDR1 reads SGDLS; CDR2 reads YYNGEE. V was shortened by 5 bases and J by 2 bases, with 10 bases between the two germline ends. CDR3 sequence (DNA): TGTGCCAGCAGTCGGACAGTGAACTATGGCTACACCTTC. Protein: CASSRTVNYGYTF.

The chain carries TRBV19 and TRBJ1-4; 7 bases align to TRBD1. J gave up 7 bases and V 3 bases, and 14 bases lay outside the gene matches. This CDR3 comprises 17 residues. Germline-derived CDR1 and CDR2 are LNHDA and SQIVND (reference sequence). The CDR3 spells CASSINPDRAEGEKLFF. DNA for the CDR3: TGTGCCAGTAGTATCAACCCTGACAGGGCGGAAGGTGAAAAACTGTTTTTT.

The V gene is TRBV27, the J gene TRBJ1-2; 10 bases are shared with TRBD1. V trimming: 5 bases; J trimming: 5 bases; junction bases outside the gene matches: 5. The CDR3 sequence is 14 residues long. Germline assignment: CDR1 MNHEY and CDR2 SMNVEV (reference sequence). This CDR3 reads CASSPRGQGYGYTF. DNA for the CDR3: TGTGCCAGCAGTCCTCGGGGACAGGGGTATGGCTACACCTTC.

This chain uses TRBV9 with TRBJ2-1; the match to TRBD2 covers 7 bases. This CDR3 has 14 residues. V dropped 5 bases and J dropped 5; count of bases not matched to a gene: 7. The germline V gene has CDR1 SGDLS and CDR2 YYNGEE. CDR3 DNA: TGTGCCAGCAGTCCCGGAGGGAGGGACAATGAGCAGTTCTTC. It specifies CASSPGGRDNEQFF.

DNA of the CDR3: TGTGCCAGCAGCTTCCAGGGGGCCTACACCGGGGAGCTGTTTTTT. Protein: CASSFQGAYTGELFF. V and J are TRBV7-9 and TRBJ2-2, with TRBD1 matching 8 bases. Germline CDR1 is SEHNR and CDR2 is FQNEAQ (reference sequence). This CDR3 has 15 amino acids. The junction had 3 bases not matched to a gene; V was cut back by 3 bases and J by 3 bases.

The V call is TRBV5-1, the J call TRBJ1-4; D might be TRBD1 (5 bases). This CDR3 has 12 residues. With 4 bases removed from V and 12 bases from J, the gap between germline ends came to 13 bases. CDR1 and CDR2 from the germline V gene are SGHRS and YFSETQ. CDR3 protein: CASSMVGGQLFF. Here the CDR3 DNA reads TGCGCCAGCAGCATGGTCGGGGGACAACTGTTTTTT.

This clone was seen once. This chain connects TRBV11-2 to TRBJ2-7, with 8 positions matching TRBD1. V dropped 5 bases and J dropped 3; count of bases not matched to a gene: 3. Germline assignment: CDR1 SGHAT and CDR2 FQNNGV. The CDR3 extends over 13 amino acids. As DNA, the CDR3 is TGTGCCAGCAGCCGGACAGGGTACTACGAGCAGTACTTC. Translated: CASSRTGYYEQYF.

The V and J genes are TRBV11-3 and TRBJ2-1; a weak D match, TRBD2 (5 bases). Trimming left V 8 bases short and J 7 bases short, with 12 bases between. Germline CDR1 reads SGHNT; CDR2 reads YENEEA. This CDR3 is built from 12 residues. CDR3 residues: CASLSGHNEQFF. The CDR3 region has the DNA TGTGCCAGCCTCAGCGGCCATAATGAGCAGTTCTTC.

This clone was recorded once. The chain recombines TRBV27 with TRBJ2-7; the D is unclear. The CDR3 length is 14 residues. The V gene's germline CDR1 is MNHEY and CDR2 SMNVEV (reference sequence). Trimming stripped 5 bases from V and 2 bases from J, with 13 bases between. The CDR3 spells CASSPQDKPYEQYF. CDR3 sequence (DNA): TGTGCCAGCAGTCCCCAAGACAAGCCCTACGAGCAGTACTTC.